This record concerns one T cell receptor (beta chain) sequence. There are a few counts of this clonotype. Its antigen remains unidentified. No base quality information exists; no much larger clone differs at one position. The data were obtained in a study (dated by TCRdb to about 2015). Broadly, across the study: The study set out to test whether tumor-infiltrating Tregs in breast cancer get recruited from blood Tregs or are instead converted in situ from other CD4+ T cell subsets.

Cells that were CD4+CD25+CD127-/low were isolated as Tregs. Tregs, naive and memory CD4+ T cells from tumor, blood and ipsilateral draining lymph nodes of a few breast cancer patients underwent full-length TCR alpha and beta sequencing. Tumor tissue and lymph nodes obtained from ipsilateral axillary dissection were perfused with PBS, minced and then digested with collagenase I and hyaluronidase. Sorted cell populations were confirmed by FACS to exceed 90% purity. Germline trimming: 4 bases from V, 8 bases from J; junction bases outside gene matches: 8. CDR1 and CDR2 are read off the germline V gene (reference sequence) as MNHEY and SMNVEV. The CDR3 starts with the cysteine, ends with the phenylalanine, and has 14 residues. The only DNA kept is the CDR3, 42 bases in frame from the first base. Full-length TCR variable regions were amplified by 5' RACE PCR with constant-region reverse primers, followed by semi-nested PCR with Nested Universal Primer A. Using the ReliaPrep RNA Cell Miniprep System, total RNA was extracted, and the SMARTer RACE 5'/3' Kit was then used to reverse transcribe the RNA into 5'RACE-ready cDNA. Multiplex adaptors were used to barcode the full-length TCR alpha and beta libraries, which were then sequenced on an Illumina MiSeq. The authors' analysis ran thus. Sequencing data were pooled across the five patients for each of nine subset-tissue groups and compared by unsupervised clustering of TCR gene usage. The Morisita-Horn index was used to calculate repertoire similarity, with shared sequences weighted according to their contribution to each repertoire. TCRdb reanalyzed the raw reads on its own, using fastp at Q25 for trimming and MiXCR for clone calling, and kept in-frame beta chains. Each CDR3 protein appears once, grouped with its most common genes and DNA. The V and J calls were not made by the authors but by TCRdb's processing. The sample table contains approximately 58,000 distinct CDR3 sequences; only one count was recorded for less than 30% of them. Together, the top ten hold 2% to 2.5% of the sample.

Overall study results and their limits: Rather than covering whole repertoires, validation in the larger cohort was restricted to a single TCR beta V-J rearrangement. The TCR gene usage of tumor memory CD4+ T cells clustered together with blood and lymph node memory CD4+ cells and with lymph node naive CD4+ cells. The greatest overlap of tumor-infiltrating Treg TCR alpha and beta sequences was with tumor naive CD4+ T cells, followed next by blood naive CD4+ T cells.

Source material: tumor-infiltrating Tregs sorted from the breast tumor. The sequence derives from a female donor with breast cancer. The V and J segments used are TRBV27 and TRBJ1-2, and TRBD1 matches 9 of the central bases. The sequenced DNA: TGTGCCAGCAGTTCCTCTACAGGGGGCAAGGGCTACACCTTC. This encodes CASSSSTGGKGYTF.